This T cell receptor beta chain is from a study of cytomegalovirus exposure and HLA in healthy donors. About the study: Later analysis reported that the 110 or so validation repertoires shared the platform of the roughly 700 first-cohort repertoires.

Here immunoSEQ multiplex PCR was the method, and the copy in TCRdb shows in-frame clones only, minus some. The sample records a few hundred thousand clones, approximately 90% being singletons. Regarding this clone: Its specificity is not known.

Study observations and caveats: Associated with cytomegalovirus, according to the listing, were about 160 TCR beta chains. In vitro data verified a few CMV-associated chains as specific for CMV antigens.

Germline CDR1 reads SGHRS; CDR2 reads YFSETQ. The ends were cut back, 0 bases at V and 3 bases at J, with 6 bases in the middle. The CDR3 runs to 13 residues. The chain links TRBV5-1 to TRBJ1-1; D uncertain. The sample comprised PBMCs. The clonotype comes from a woman younger than 35 in good health and CMV-seronegative. CDR3 coding DNA: TGCGCCAGCAGCTTGGATCAGGACACTGAAGCTTTCTTT. This codes for CASSLDQDTEAFF.